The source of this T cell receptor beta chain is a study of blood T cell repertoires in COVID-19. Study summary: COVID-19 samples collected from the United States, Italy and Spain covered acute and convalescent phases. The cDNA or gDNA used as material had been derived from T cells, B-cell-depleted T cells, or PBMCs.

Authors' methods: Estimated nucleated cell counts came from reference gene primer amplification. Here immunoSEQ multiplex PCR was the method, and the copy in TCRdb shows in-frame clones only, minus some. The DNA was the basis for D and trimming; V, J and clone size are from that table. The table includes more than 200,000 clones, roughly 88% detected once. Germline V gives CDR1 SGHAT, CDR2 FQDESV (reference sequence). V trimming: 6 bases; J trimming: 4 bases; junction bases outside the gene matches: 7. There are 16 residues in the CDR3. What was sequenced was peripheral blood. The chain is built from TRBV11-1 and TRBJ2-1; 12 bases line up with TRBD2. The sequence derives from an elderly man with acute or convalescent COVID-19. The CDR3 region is CASRDTSGRRYNEQFF. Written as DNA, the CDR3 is TGTGCCAGCAGAGACACTAGCGGGAGGCGGTACAATGAGCAGTTCTTC.